This is a list of T cell receptor beta chains from one sample in a study of blood T cells in healthy people across ages. TCRdb called the 5' RACE reads again in MiXCR, with one record for every CDR3 protein. Of roughly 720,000 distinct CDR3 sequences listed, approximately 53% are singletons. Input material: blood. These receptors were obtained from a man older than 75 in good health. The CDR3 runs from the conserved cysteine through the conserved F or W. A D gene is named only where the DNA matches it firmly. Clone size is given for some rows only: seen once, a few or many times, or a class if the clone is expanded.

j_call: TRBJ1-1; d_call: NA; v_call: TRBV21-1; cdr3_length: 16; clone_size: NA; cdr3_nt: TGTGCCAGCAGCAAAGCGCGGGGCAGGTCGAACACTGAAGCTTTCTTT; cdr3_aa: CASSKARGRSNTEAFF
j_call: TRBJ2-1; d_call: NA; v_call: TRBV20-1; cdr3_length: 16; clone_size: few; cdr3_nt: TGCAGTGCTAGAGATCCCCTCGGGGGTCGATACAATGAGCAGTTCTTC; cdr3_aa: CSARDPLGGRYNEQFF
j_call: TRBJ2-7; d_call: TRBD1; v_call: TRBV5-1; cdr3_length: 15; clone_size: once; cdr3_nt: TGCGCCAGCAGCTTCGGGACAGGGGGGCCCTACGAGCAGTACTTC; cdr3_aa: CASSFGTGGPYEQYF
j_call: TRBJ2-7; d_call: NA; v_call: TRBV18; cdr3_length: 13; clone_size: NA; cdr3_nt: TGTGCCAGCTCACCACTCGAGGGTTCCGAGCAGTACTTC; cdr3_aa: CASSPLEGSEQYF
j_call: TRBJ1-2; d_call: NA; v_call: TRBV7-2; cdr3_length: 15; clone_size: NA; cdr3_nt: TGTACCAGCAGCTTAGGTAGCGTCGGATATTATGGCTACACCTTC; cdr3_aa: CTSSLGSVGYYGYTF
j_call: TRBJ1-2; d_call: TRBD1; v_call: TRBV6-5; cdr3_length: 13; clone_size: few; cdr3_nt: TGTGCCAGCAGAAAGACAGGGATGGGTGGCTACACCTTC; cdr3_aa: CASRKTGMGGYTF
j_call: TRBJ2-5; d_call: TRBD2; v_call: TRBV3-1; cdr3_length: 16; clone_size: few; cdr3_nt: TGTGCCAGCAGCCACGGGGGACTAGCGGACCAAGAGACCCAGTACTTC; cdr3_aa: CASSHGGLADQETQYF
j_call: TRBJ1-1; d_call: NA; v_call: TRBV12-3/TRBV12-4; cdr3_length: 13; clone_size: NA; cdr3_nt: TGTGCCAGCAGTTTGCATCAGTCTTCTGAAGCTTTCTTT; cdr3_aa: CASSLHQSSEAFF
j_call: TRBJ1-2; d_call: NA; v_call: TRBV7-9; cdr3_length: 14; clone_size: NA; cdr3_nt: TGTGCCAGCAGCTTGGGACGGGCGTTATCTGGCTACACCTTC; cdr3_aa: CASSLGRALSGYTF
j_call: TRBJ2-4; d_call: NA; v_call: TRBV5-5; cdr3_length: 16; clone_size: NA; cdr3_nt: TGTGCCAGCAGCCCCCAGAGCCCCGGGGGCAAAAACATTCAGTACTTC; cdr3_aa: CASSPQSPGGKNIQYF